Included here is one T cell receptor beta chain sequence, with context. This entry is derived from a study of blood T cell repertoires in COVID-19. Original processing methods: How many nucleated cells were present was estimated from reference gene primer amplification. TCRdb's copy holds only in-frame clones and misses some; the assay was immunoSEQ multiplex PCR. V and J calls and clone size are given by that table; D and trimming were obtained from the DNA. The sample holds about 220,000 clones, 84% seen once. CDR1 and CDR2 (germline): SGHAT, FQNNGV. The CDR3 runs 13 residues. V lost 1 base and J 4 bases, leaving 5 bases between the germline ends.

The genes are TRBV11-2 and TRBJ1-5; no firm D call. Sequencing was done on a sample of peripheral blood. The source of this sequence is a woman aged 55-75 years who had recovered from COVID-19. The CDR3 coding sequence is TGTGCCAGCAGCTTAGCGTATAATCAGCCCCAGCATTTT. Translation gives CASSLAYNQPQHF.